The sequence of this T cell receptor beta chain was determined in a study of early T cells in non-severe SARS-CoV-2 infection. General study points: The VDJdb matching leaned toward anti-spike CD8 responses and overlooked private and CD4 specificities.

Trimming pared 6 bases from V and 1 base from J, leaving 7 bases between. CDR3 size: 12 residues. From germline, CDR1 is MDHEN and CDR2 SYDVKM. The table lists this clonotype with many counts. The target antigen is unknown. cDNA molecules, individually, were tagged with unique molecular identifiers. One entry per CDR3 protein, called by TCRdb with MiXCR from the 5' RACE reads. The sample holds tens of thousands of distinct CDR3 sequences, 10% to 15% seen once. The chain links TRBV28 to TRBJ2-7; D gene uncertain. The sample comprised whole blood. The receptor was isolated from an adult who was a healthcare worker with PCR-confirmed SARS-CoV-2 infection or an uninfected control (not recorded which). The CDR3 region has the DNA TGTGCCAGCAGCCTGAATTCCTACGAGCAGTACTTC. This encodes CASSLNSYEQYF.